This paragraph reports one TCR beta chain. Its target is unknown. The ends lost 3 bases at V and 8 bases at J; junction bases unmatched: 14. Per the germline V gene, CDR1 is LGHNA and CDR2 is YSLEER. This CDR3 has 18 amino acids. Generated by immunoSEQ multiplex PCR, the TCRdb table keeps only in-frame clones and is missing some. Of more than 25,000 clones listed, 70% are singletons. This record comes from a study of PD-1 blockade in classical Hodgkin lymphoma. Overall study results and limits: TCR diversity at baseline was reported to be reduced in newly diagnosed patients relative to healthy donors. The authors have not defined what causes the repertoire differences, possibly disease activity or prior therapy.

Patients all relapsed after autologous stem cell transplantation, and there was variation in brentuximab vedotin exposure. This chain joins TRBV4-3 and TRBJ2-4; 12 nucleotides align to TRBD2. This clonotype was obtained from a human donor with classical Hodgkin lymphoma. Source: peripheral blood mononuclear cells (PBMCs), taken before the second cycle of nivolumab. CDR3 sequence: CASSHAGALAGGQDIQYF. The CDR3 DNA reads as TGCGCCAGCAGCCATGCCGGGGCTCTAGCGGGGGGGCAAGACATTCAGTACTTC.